The 25 T cell receptor beta chains below all came from one sample that was sequenced in a study of blood T cell repertoires in COVID-19. Clones were sequenced by immunoSEQ multiplex PCR, and TCRdb holds only the in-frame ones, with some missing. This table holds about 78,000 clones, under 80% found once. The sequenced sample consisted of peripheral blood. All receptors come from a human donor in a cohort sampled during active COVID-19.

The J gene is TRBJ1-3, the V gene TRBV5-1, with a weak D call TRBD1 (6 bases). The germline gives CDR1 SGHRS, CDR2 YFSETQ. With 0 bases removed from V and 0 bases from J, the gap between germline ends came to 7 bases. This CDR3 is 15 amino acids long. Written as DNA, the CDR3 is TGCGCCAGCAGCTTGGAAGGGGGCTCTGGAAACACCATATATTTT. Translated: CASSLEGGSGNTIYF.

This sequence joins TRBV11-3 and TRBJ2-7; D unresolved. The CDR3 has 12 residues. The V gene's germline CDR1 is SGHNT and CDR2 YENEEA. The V gene lost 4 bases and the J gene lost 4 bases, with 8 bases spanning the gap. The CDR3, as DNA: TGTGCCAGCAGCTCAAACACGTACGAGCAGTACTTC. Amino acid sequence: CASSSNTYEQYF.

This chain joins TRBV6-2 or TRBV6-3 and TRBJ1-1; D not resolved. The V and J ends lost 0 bases and 0 bases respectively, with 11 bases between them. This CDR3 is 16 amino acids long. Germline V gene lookup returns CDR1 MNHEY and CDR2 SVGEGT. The CDR3 DNA reads as TGTGCCAGCAGTTACTCGGCGGCCGGGATGAACACTGAAGCTTTCTTT. Residues: CASSYSAAGMNTEAFF.

This rearrangement joins TRBV7-2 to TRBJ1-1; D gene ambiguous. Per the germline V gene, CDR1 is SGHTA and CDR2 is FQGNSA. The CDR3 contains 15 residues. V was clipped by 1 base and J by 1 base, with 10 bases between them. The CDR3 sequence: CASSLESLRNTEAFF. In DNA form, the CDR3 reads TGTGCCAGCAGCTTAGAAAGTCTCAGGAACACTGAAGCTTTCTTT.

The chain combines TRBV5-1 with TRBJ2-5; D is uncertain. The CDR3 has 14 amino acids. Looked up from germline, CDR1 is SGHRS and CDR2 is YFSETQ. Trimming removed 0 bases at V and 3 bases at J, with 9 bases between. This CDR3 is CASSLGWAEETQYF. The CDR3 nucleotides are TGCGCCAGCAGCTTGGGGTGGGCTGAAGAGACCCAGTACTTC.

Comment on this clone: Additional DNA sequences in this sample encode the identical CDR3. V usage is TRBV7-3 and J usage is TRBJ1-2; possible D gene TRBD1, 6 bases. The V end lost 5 bases, the J end lost 8 bases, and 15 bases lay between the germline ends. This CDR3 comprises 13 residues. From germline, CDR1 is SGHTA and CDR2 FQGTGA. The CDR3 coding sequence is TGTGCCAGCAGCCCCGGGGGGGGCTACGGCTACACCTTC. Its translation is CASSPGGGYGYTF.

This rearrangement joins TRBV6-1 to TRBJ1-5; D not certain. The CDR3 is 13 amino acids. Germline CDR1 and CDR2: MNHNS and SASEGT. V was shortened by 2 bases and J by 5 bases, with 7 bases between the two germline ends. CDR3 sequence: CASSERRDQPQHF. CDR3 bases: TGTGCCAGCAGTGAACGACGGGATCAGCCCCAGCATTTT.

V usage is TRBV5-1 and J usage is TRBJ2-7; 11 bases are a match to TRBD2. Germline V CDR1 and CDR2: SGHRS, YFSETQ. Losses at the gene ends were 0 bases for V and 2 bases for J; bases not matched to a gene: 4. The CDR3 has 16 amino acids. CDR3 nucleotide sequence: TGCGCCAGCAGCTTGGGGAGTAGCGGGGGGGCCTACGAGCAGTACTTC. Its protein is CASSLGSSGGAYEQYF.

V usage is TRBV5-4 and J usage is TRBJ2-7; D uncertain. The germline gives CDR1 SGHNT, CDR2 YYREEE (reference sequence). The CDR3 length is 13 residues. V was shortened by 3 bases and J by 0 bases, with 7 bases between the two germline ends. In DNA form, the CDR3 reads TGTGCCAGCAGCTCTCCGAGCTCCTACGAGCAGTACTTC. Translation gives CASSSPSSYEQYF.

The chain employs TRBV3-1 (or the pseudogene TRBV3-2) and TRBJ1-1; 7 bases align to TRBD1. The CDR3 has 13 amino acids. Germline V gene data show CDR1 as LGHDT and CDR2 as YNNKEL (reference sequence). With V trimmed by 1 base and J by 7 bases, 3 bases remained unmatched. The CDR3 reads CASSQVRTGEAFF. Here the CDR3 DNA reads TGTGCCAGCAGCCAAGTTCGGACAGGTGAAGCTTTCTTT.

V and J are TRBV6-2 or TRBV6-3 and TRBJ1-2; no definite D call. This CDR3 has 14 residues. Germline CDR1 reads MNHEY; CDR2 reads SVGEGT. Between the trimmed V and J ends, which lost 2 bases and 6 bases, there was a span of 13 bases. CDR3 in amino acids: CASSYRTPGNGYTF. The CDR3, as DNA: TGTGCCAGCAGTTACCGGACCCCGGGGAATGGCTACACCTTC.

The chain employs TRBV7-9 and TRBJ1-2; D not resolved. The germline V and J ends were trimmed by 5 bases and 3 bases, with 4 bases remaining between them. The CDR3 runs 11 residues. Looked up from germline, CDR1 is SEHNR and CDR2 is FQNEAQ (reference sequence). CDR3 DNA sequence: TGTGCCAGCAGCCGGGACTATGGCTACACCTTC. It codes for CASSRDYGYTF.

This chain joins TRBV28 and TRBJ2-2, with 7 bases aligning to TRBD2. Germline CDR1 is MDHEN and CDR2 is SYDVKM. The CDR3 spans 15 residues. The trim removed 5 bases at V and 2 bases at J, leaving 5 bases unmatched. This CDR3 reads CASSPSGVNTGELFF. In nucleotides, the CDR3 is TGTGCCAGCAGTCCAAGCGGGGTTAACACCGGGGAGCTGTTTTTT.

This clone was observed a handful of times. The rearrangement uses TRBV5-1 and TRBJ2-5, with D tentatively TRBD2 (5 bases). Per the germline V gene, CDR1 is SGHRS and CDR2 is YFSETQ. The CDR3 is made up of 14 amino acids. V was trimmed by 2 bases and J by 5 bases, leaving 13 bases between them. In DNA form, the CDR3 reads TGCGCCAGCAGCTTCTGGACTGGAGAGGAGACCCAGTACTTC. Translation: CASSFWTGEETQYF.

This clone turned up a few times. The chain joins TRBV3-1 (or the pseudogene TRBV3-2) to TRBJ2-1; 11 bases match TRBD2. Germline values: CDR1 LGHDT, CDR2 YNNKEL (reference sequence). J gave up 6 bases and V 4 bases, and 5 bases lay outside the gene matches. The CDR3 has 15 residues. The CDR3 sequence: CASSPGLAEFNEQFF. The CDR3 bases are TGTGCCAGCAGCCCGGGACTAGCGGAGTTCAATGAGCAGTTCTTC.

The chain joins TRBV27 to TRBJ1-6; a weak D match, TRBD1 (5 bases). Trimming took off 6 bases at V and 6 bases at J, with 12 bases between the two ends. Per germline, CDR1 MNHEY and CDR2 SMNVEV (reference sequence). The CDR3 has 14 residues. The CDR3 DNA follows: TGTGCCAGCAGCCCCAGGGAACTTAATTCACCCCTCCACTTT. This encodes CASSPRELNSPLHF.

This clone was found a few times. At one boundary the junction diverges from the germline segment, which might be a read error. The CDR3 DNA is TGCGCCAGCAGCTTCGGCCCACCCAGGGTGGCGTTCCAGTTT. Its translation is CASSFGPPRVAFQF. V usage is TRBV5-1 and J usage is TRBJ1-1; D may be TRBD1 (5 bases). The germline V gene encodes CDR1 SGHRS and CDR2 YFSETQ. This CDR3 comprises 14 residues.

The chain carries TRBV5-5 and TRBJ2-2; D uncertain. Looked up from germline, CDR1 is SGHKS and CDR2 is YYEKEE (reference sequence). CDR3 size: 17 residues. V was clipped by 1 base and J by 0 bases, with 13 bases between them. The CDR3, as DNA: TGTGCCAGCAGCTTGATGGCGGTGACGGCGAACACCGGGGAGCTGTTTTTT. It is translated as CASSLMAVTANTGELFF.

CDR3 protein: CASSQAPAAGDTQYF. The CDR3 nucleotides are TGTGCCAGCAGCCAAGCCCCAGCGGCGGGAGATACGCAGTATTTT. The rearrangement links TRBV3-1 (or the pseudogene TRBV3-2) to TRBJ2-3; possible D gene TRBD2, 5 bases. There are 15 residues in the CDR3. V shed 1 base and J shed 5 bases, with 13 bases lying between them. Germline V lookup: CDR1 LGHDT, CDR2 YNNKEL (reference sequence).

This sequence joins TRBV5-1 and TRBJ1-2, with D perhaps TRBD1 (5 bases). The CDR3 length is 14 residues. The V end lost 7 bases, the J end lost 4 bases, and 17 bases lay between the germline ends. Germline-derived CDR1 and CDR2 are SGHRS and YFSETQ. CDR3 protein: CASAAQGIAYGYTF. CDR3 DNA sequence: TGCGCCAGCGCGGCCCAGGGAATTGCCTATGGCTACACCTTC.

This chain joins TRBV7-8 and TRBJ1-2; TRBD1 matches at 8 bases. The J segment lost 8 bases and the V segment lost 2 bases, leaving 7 bases of the junction unmatched. Germline V CDR1 and CDR2: SGHVS, FQNEAQ. There are 14 residues in the CDR3. In DNA, the CDR3 is TGTGCCAGCAGCTTAAGGGTGACAGGGGTCGGCTACACCTTC. This encodes CASSLRVTGVGYTF.

This clone was detected a few times. The J gene is TRBJ1-1, the V gene TRBV5-4, with a possible D match to TRBD1 (6 bases). Trimming removed 4 bases at V and 1 base at J, with 11 bases between. This CDR3 is built from 14 residues. The V gene's germline CDR1 is SGHNT and CDR2 YYREEE (reference sequence). The chain's CDR3 is CASSPGDKNTEAFF. Here the CDR3 DNA reads TGTGCCAGCAGCCCCGGGGACAAGAACACTGAAGCTTTCTTT.

The gene calls are TRBV21-1 and TRBJ2-3; TRBD2 is taken as the D call from the table, unchecked against the DNA. TRBV21-1 is a pseudogene. This CDR3 spans 16 amino acids. The chain's CDR3 is CASSKDVAGRTDTQYF. The CDR3 DNA reads as TGTGCCAGCAGCAAAGATGTAGCGGGGAGGACAGATACGCAGTATTTT.

This sequence joins TRBV7-9 and TRBJ1-3, with 7 positions matching TRBD1. Germline loops: CDR1 SEHNR, CDR2 FQNEAQ (reference sequence). This CDR3 region has 14 residues. Trimming removed 4 bases from V and 4 bases from J; junction bases left unmatched: 4. CDR3 protein: CASSSPDRGNTIYF. CDR3 sequence (DNA): TGTGCCAGCAGCTCTCCGGACAGGGGAAACACCATATATTTT. Full variable domain (outside the CDR3, taken from reference TRBV7-9 and TRBJ1-3): DTGVSQNPRHKITKRGQNVTFRCDPISEHNRLYWYRQTLGQGPEFLTYFQNEAQLEKSRLLSDRFSAERPKGSFSTLEIQRTEQGDSAMYLCASSSPDRGNTIYFGEGSWLTVV.

This chain joins TRBV10-2 and TRBJ1-5; D is unclear. The length of the CDR3 is 14 residues. Deletions cut 1 base from V and 3 bases from J, with 7 bases between. CDR1 and CDR2 from the germline V gene are WSHSY and SAAADI. CDR3 in amino acids: CASSEYGNNQPQHF. In DNA form, the CDR3 reads TGCGCCAGCAGTGAGTACGGGAACAATCAGCCCCAGCATTTT.